A single sample is the source of the 30 T cell receptor beta chains below, sequenced in a study of identical twins. TCRdb reprocessed the 5' RACE reads via MiXCR and lists one record per CDR3 protein. The table includes under 250,000 distinct CDR3 sequences, around 6.8% detected once. In addition, the sample was reused for a study of yellow fever vaccine responses in identical twins.

The sequenced sample consisted of memory (CD45RO+) T cells sorted from blood. The receptors originated from a young woman in good health.

This clonotype was picked up a small number of times. The chain carries TRBV3-1 and TRBJ2-4; D gene unclear. With 0 bases removed from V and 9 bases from J, the gap between germline ends came to 9 bases. Germline V CDR1 and CDR2: LGHDT, YNNKEL (reference sequence). This CDR3 region has 13 residues. The CDR3 here is CASSQDRLGIQYF. The CDR3, as DNA: TGTGCCAGCAGCCAAGACCGGCTGGGCATTCAGTACTTC.

The chain recombines TRBV5-1 with TRBJ2-7, with TRBD1 identical over 8 bases. J was trimmed by 5 bases and V by 1 base; bases with no gene match: 5. The germline V gene has CDR1 SGHRS and CDR2 YFSETQ. This CDR3 spans 14 amino acids. This chain's CDR3 is CASSLRQGAHEQYF. CDR3 nucleotides: TGCGCCAGCAGCTTGCGGCAGGGGGCTCACGAGCAGTACTTC.

The rearrangement uses TRBV20-1 and TRBJ2-7; D is possibly TRBD2 (5 bases). Trimming left V 6 bases short and J 3 bases short, with 27 bases between. The CDR3 is 17 residues long. Germline V gene lookup returns CDR1 DFQATT and CDR2 SNEGSKA (reference sequence). CDR3 bases: TGCAGTGCACTACCGATTACTAGGAGCCTAACTCTCTACGAGCAGTACTTC. This translates into CSALPITRSLTLYEQYF.

This clonotype turned up a few times. One junction end does not reproduce the germline sequence, and a read error may be involved. The CDR3, as DNA: TGTGCTAGCAGCCCACAGGTATCTGATACGCAGTATTTT. Its protein is CASSPQVSDTQYF. The chain joins TRBV7-7 to TRBJ2-3, with a possible D match to TRBD1 (5 bases). This CDR3 spans 13 amino acids. Germline V CDR1 and CDR2: SSHAT, FNYEAQ (reference sequence).

This chain joins TRBV2 and TRBJ1-5, with D unresolved. Trimming removed 1 base from V and 11 bases from J, with 15 bases in between. The CDR3 covers 14 residues. Germline lookup yields CDR1 SNHLY and CDR2 FYNNEI. CDR3 bases: TGTGCCAGCAGTGAAGGGCGGAAACTTATCTCCCAGCATTTT. This translates into CASSEGRKLISQHF.

The chain is built from TRBV5-6 and TRBJ2-3; TRBD1 might be the D (7 bases). Germline V gene lookup returns CDR1 SGHDT and CDR2 YYEEEE. The V end was cut by 4 bases, the J end by 1 base, with 19 bases between. The CDR3 consists of 17 residues. The chain's CDR3 is CASSLTRSRGGTDTQYF. The CDR3 nucleotides read TGTGCCAGCAGCCTGACACGGAGCAGGGGGGGCACAGATACGCAGTATTTT.

This clonotype was seen a few times. The CDR3 DNA follows: TGTGCCAGCAGTGAAACGCCAGGGGTTGGTCTAGCGGTAGATTCCTCCTACGAGCAGTACTTC. Translated, it gives CASSETPGVGLAVDSSYEQYF. The gene calls are TRBV2 and TRBJ2-7; TRBD2 is a possible D gene (7 bases). The germline V gene encodes CDR1 SNHLY and CDR2 FYNNEI. The CDR3 has 21 amino acids. With 2 bases removed from V and 0 bases from J, the gap between germline ends came to 29 bases.

This clonotype appeared a few times. The genes are TRBV13 and TRBJ2-7; TRBD1 matches at 7 bases. The CDR3 loop spans 16 amino acids. Germline lookup yields CDR1 PRHDT and CDR2 FYEKMQ (reference sequence). J was trimmed by 0 bases and V by 4 bases; bases with no gene match: 9. The CDR3 DNA sequence: TGTGCCAGCAGCTCTCCCTCGGGACAGTACTCCTACGAGCAGTACTTC. It is translated as CASSSPSGQYSYEQYF.

This chain connects TRBV28 to TRBJ2-7; the D gene is possibly TRBD2 (5 bases). CDR3 size: 13 residues. Per germline, CDR1 MDHEN and CDR2 SYDVKM. The V end lost 6 bases, the J end lost 3 bases, and 12 bases lay between the germline ends. The CDR3 loop is CASSRTDDYEQYF. For the CDR3, the DNA is TGTGCCAGCAGCCGGACTGACGACTACGAGCAGTACTTC. The full variable domain, rest sourced from reference TRBV28 and TRBJ2-7, is DVKVTQSSRYLVKRTGEKVFLECVQDMDHENMFWYRQDPGLGLRLIYFSYDVKMKEKGDIPEGYSVSREKKERFSLILESASTNQTSMYLCASSRTDDYEQYFGPGTRLTVT.

This clonotype was counted many times. The CDR3 spells CASSLSQITGELFF. The CDR3 DNA sequence: TGTGCCAGCAGTTTAAGTCAGATCACCGGGGAGCTGTTTTTT. This chain connects TRBV12-3 or TRBV12-4 to TRBJ2-2; D uncertain. V was cut by 2 bases and J by 4 bases, with 8 bases left in between. The CDR3 covers 14 residues.

J is TRBJ2-7 and V is TRBV6-1; D is unclear. CDR1 and CDR2 from the germline V gene are MNHNS and SASEGT. CDR3 length: 13 residues. V was pared by 7 bases and J by 6 bases, with 16 bases between. The CDR3 loop is CASTGLPGREQYF. CDR3 coding DNA: TGTGCCAGCACCGGCCTTCCGGGCCGCGAGCAGTACTTC.

The V and J genes are TRBV3-1 and TRBJ1-2, with D unclear. Germline V gene data show CDR1 as LGHDT and CDR2 as YNNKEL (reference sequence). The CDR3 contains 16 residues. Trimming cost V 1 base and J 2 bases, with 14 bases left between them. In DNA, the CDR3 is TGTGCCAGCAGCCAAGTTTCGTTTGGCTTGAACTATGGCTACACCTTC. Its translation is CASSQVSFGLNYGYTF.

In its sample, this clonotype was seen a few times. V and J are TRBV29-1 and TRBJ1-4; D is possibly TRBD1 (5 bases). Germline V gene data show CDR1 as SQVTM and CDR2 as ANQGSEA. This CDR3 has 12 amino acids. The germline V and J ends were trimmed by 4 bases and 8 bases, with 11 bases remaining between them. The CDR3 DNA sequence: TGCAGCGTTGGTACAGGAGGGGAAAAACTGTTTTTT. It codes for CSVGTGGEKLFF. Looking up the rest from reference TRBV29-1 and TRBJ1-4 gives the full variable domain: SAVISQKPSRDICQRGTSLTIQCQVDSQVTMMFWYRQQPGQSLTLIATANQGSEATYESGFVIDKFPISRPNLTFSTLTVSNMSPEDSSIYLCSVGTGGEKLFFGSGTQLSVL.

The chain joins TRBV20-1 to TRBJ2-1, with no clear D. The germline gives CDR1 DFQATT, CDR2 SNEGSKA (reference sequence). Trimming removed 6 bases at V and 9 bases at J, with 15 bases between. The CDR3 length is 12 residues. The CDR3 DNA sequence: TGCAGTGCCGTACCCGTATTGCGTGAGCAGTTCTTC. This translates into CSAVPVLREQFF.

There are a few counts of this clonotype. This chain links TRBV3-1 with TRBJ2-5; TRBD2 matches 9 bases. From germline, CDR1 is LGHDT and CDR2 YNNKEL (reference sequence). J was trimmed by 1 base and V by 0 bases; bases with no gene match: 6. The CDR3 is made up of 17 amino acids. In DNA form, the CDR3 reads TGTGCCAGCAGCCAAGATCTGCGGGGGGGGCCCCAAGAGACCCAGTACTTC. Translating gives CASSQDLRGGPQETQYF.

This clonotype was counted at least ten times. V usage is TRBV5-1 and J usage is TRBJ2-1; D uncertain. Trimming cost V 3 bases and J 5 bases, with 9 bases left between them. CDR1 is SGHRS and CDR2 is YFSETQ in the germline V gene. The CDR3 has 13 residues. This chain's CDR3 is CASSYRVDNEQFF. The CDR3 nucleotides read TGCGCCAGCAGCTATAGGGTCGACAATGAGCAGTTCTTC.

This chain joins TRBV24-1 and TRBJ2-4; D unresolved. The CDR3 length is 14 residues. Per germline, CDR1 KGHDR and CDR2 SFDVKD. Trimming removed 3 bases at V and 2 bases at J, with 7 bases between. DNA for the CDR3: TGTGCCACCAGTGATGGCCATACCAAAAACATTCAGTACTTC. As protein: CATSDGHTKNIQYF.

The chain is built from TRBV20-1 and TRBJ2-2; 8 nucleotides match TRBD2. V lost 7 bases, J lost 1 base, and 11 bases stayed unmatched. The CDR3 length is 16 residues. Germline CDR1 and CDR2: DFQATT and SNEGSKA (reference sequence). CDR3 in amino acids: CSGTAGTSGNTGELFF. The CDR3 nucleotides read TGCAGTGGAACTGCCGGGACTAGTGGGAACACCGGGGAGCTGTTTTTT.

This clonotype was recorded at least ten times. V and J are TRBV20-1 and TRBJ2-7; TRBD2 matches 12 bases. The CDR3 loop spans 16 amino acids. The junction had 12 bases not matched to a gene; V was cut back by 3 bases and J by 6 bases. Germline values: CDR1 DFQATT, CDR2 SNEGSKA (reference sequence). The DNA of the CDR3 is TGCAGTGCTAGTGGGGCTAGCGGGAGGGCAGCCCCCGAGCAGTACTTC. Residues: CSASGASGRAAPEQYF.

This clonotype showed up many times. The rearrangement links TRBV12-3 or TRBV12-4 to TRBJ2-7; TRBD1 aligns across 8 bases. After removal of 5 bases from V and 2 bases from J, the junction contained 8 bases not matched to a gene. CDR3 length: 15 residues. The CDR3 DNA reads as TGTGCCAGCAGTGCCCAGGGGGCCGGAGCCTACGAGCAGTACTTC. Translated, it gives CASSAQGAGAYEQYF.

This clonotype has at least ten counts. The chain has TRBV12-3 or TRBV12-4 and TRBJ1-5; D remains unclear. The CDR3 contains 12 residues. V was pared by 5 bases and J by 3 bases, with 5 bases between. The CDR3 bases are TGTGCCAGCAGTATAAACAATCAGCCCCAGCATTTT. Translated, it gives CASSINNQPQHF.

This clonotype was recorded at least ten times. The chain has TRBV7-8 and TRBJ2-1, with 9 positions matching TRBD1. The junction had 7 bases not matched to a gene; V was cut back by 6 bases and J by 4 bases. The CDR3 spans 15 residues. Germline-derived CDR1 and CDR2 are SGHVS and FQNEAQ. For the CDR3, the DNA is TGTGCCAGCAGACGTACAGGGGGCCGTTACAATGAGCAGTTCTTC. As protein: CASRRTGGRYNEQFF.

The chain employs TRBV4-2 and TRBJ1-4; D remains ambiguous. Germline CDR1 LGHNA, CDR2 YNFKEQ. Trimming pared 0 bases from V and 0 bases from J, leaving 11 bases between. This CDR3 contains 17 residues. In DNA, the CDR3 is TGTGCCAGCAGCCAAGATATGGGGTCCTCAACTAATGAAAAACTGTTTTTT. Translating it yields CASSQDMGSSTNEKLFF.

This clonotype was seen a handful of times. At one boundary the junction diverges from the germline segment, which might be a read error. The V call is TRBV12-3 or TRBV12-4, the J call TRBJ2-5, with D possibly TRBD2 on 6 matching bases. This CDR3 comprises 15 residues. CDR3 bases: TGTTCCAGCAGTTATAGCGGAGGACGGGAAGAGACCCAGTACTTC. It translates to CSSSYSGGREETQYF.

Many counts were recorded for this clonotype. The chain has TRBV4-3 and TRBJ2-2; D may be TRBD1 or TRBD2 (5 bases each). The germline CDR1 and CDR2 sequences are LGHNA and YSLEER. The CDR3 runs to 15 residues. The V end was cut by 3 bases, the J end by 0 bases, with 8 bases between. CDR3 in amino acids: CASSQGRANTGELFF. CDR3 sequence (DNA): TGCGCCAGCAGCCAGGGACGGGCGAACACCGGGGAGCTGTTTTTT.

The chain has TRBV20-1 and TRBJ2-1, with D hard to call. Germline V gives CDR1 DFQATT, CDR2 SNEGSKA (reference sequence). CDR3 size: 18 residues. V gave up 0 bases and J gave up 0 bases, with 18 bases separating them. Written as DNA, the CDR3 is TGCAGTGCTAGAGATATAATGAGTCAGAAGAGCTCCTACAATGAGCAGTTCTTC. Translation: CSARDIMSQKSSYNEQFF.

This clonotype has a count of ten or more. The chain recombines TRBV29-1 with TRBJ2-2, with D unclear. Trimming left V 7 bases short and J 2 bases short, with 8 bases between. Germline loops: CDR1 SQVTM, CDR2 ANQGSEA. The CDR3 spans 12 residues. CDR3 residues: CSAGANTGELFF. The DNA of the CDR3 is TGCAGCGCCGGAGCTAACACCGGGGAGCTGTTTTTT.

In this sample, this clonotype turned up a few times. This chain connects TRBV2 to TRBJ2-1; D uncertain. The CDR3 has 15 amino acids. The V end lost 7 bases, the J end lost 3 bases, and 16 bases lay between the germline ends. Germline V gives CDR1 SNHLY, CDR2 FYNNEI. CDR3 nucleotides: TGTGCCAGCACCCTGGGTAGACCCCGCTACAATGAGCAGTTCTTC. Amino acid sequence: CASTLGRPRYNEQFF.

This clonotype was observed at least ten times. This chain connects TRBV14 to TRBJ1-1; D gene unclear. The CDR3 is 19 residues long. The V end lost 0 bases, the J end lost 0 bases, and 20 bases lay between the germline ends. Germline values: CDR1 SGHDN, CDR2 FVKESK. CDR3 loop: CASSQDRLGRTKMNTEAFF. The DNA for the CDR3 is TGTGCCAGCAGCCAAGATCGTCTCGGGCGGACTAAGATGAACACTGAAGCTTTCTTT.

The chain recombines TRBV28 with TRBJ2-2; D may be TRBD2 (5 bases). There are 14 residues in the CDR3. Germline V lookup: CDR1 MDHEN, CDR2 SYDVKM. Trimming removed 5 bases at V and 5 bases at J, with 12 bases between. The CDR3 DNA sequence: TGTGCCAGCAGTCCACTAGGGAGAACCGGGGAGCTGTTTTTT. Its protein is CASSPLGRTGELFF.